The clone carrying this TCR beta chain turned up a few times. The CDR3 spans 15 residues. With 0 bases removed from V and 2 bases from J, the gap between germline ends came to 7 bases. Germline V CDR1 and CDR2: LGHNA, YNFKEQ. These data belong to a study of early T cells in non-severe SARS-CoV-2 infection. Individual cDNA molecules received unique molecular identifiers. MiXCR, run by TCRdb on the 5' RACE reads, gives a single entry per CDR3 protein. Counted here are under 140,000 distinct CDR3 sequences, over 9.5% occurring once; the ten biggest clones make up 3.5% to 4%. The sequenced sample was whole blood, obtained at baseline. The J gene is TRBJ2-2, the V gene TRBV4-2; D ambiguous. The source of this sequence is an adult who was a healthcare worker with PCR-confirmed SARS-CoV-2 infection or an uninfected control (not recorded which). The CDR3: CASSQEGANTGELFF. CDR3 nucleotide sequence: TGTGCCAGCAGCCAAGAGGGTGCCAACACCGGGGAGCTGTTTTTT.